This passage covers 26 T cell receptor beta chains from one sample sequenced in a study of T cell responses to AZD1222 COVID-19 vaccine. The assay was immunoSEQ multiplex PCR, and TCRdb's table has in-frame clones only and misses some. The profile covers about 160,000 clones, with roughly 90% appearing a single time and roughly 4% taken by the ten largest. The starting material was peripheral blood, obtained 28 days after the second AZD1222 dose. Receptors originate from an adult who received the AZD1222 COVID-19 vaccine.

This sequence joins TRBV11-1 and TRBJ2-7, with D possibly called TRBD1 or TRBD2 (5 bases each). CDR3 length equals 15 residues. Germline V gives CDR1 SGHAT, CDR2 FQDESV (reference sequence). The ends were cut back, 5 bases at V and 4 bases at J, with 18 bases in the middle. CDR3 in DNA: TGTGCCAGCAGCCCGCTAGGGCAGGGAGAATACGAGCAGTACTTC. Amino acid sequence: CASSPLGQGEYEQYF.

DNA of the CDR3: TGTGCCAGCAGCCCGGTGGGACAGGAAGCTTTCTTT. Amino acid sequence: CASSPVGQEAFF. The chain joins TRBV7-9 to TRBJ1-1; 7 nucleotides match TRBD1. This CDR3 is 12 amino acids long. Looked up from germline, CDR1 is SEHNR and CDR2 is FQNEAQ (reference sequence). V was clipped by 5 bases and J by 8 bases; unmatched bases: 5.

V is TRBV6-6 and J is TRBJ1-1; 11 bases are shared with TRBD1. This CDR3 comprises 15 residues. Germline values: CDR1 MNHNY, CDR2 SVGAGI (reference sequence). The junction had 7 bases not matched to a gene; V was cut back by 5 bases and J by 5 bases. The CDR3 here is CASSRPGTGGTEAFF. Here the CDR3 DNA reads TGTGCCAGCAGTCGTCCCGGGACAGGGGGGACTGAAGCTTTCTTT.

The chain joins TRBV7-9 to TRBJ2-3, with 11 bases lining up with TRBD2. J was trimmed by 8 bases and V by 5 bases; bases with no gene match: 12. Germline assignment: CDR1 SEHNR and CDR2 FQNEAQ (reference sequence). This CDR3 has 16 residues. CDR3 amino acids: CASSPSGTSGGITQYF. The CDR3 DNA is TGTGCCAGCAGCCCGAGTGGGACTAGCGGTGGGATTACGCAGTATTTT. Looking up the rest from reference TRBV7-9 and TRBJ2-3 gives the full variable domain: DTGVSQNPRHKITKRGQNVTFRCDPISEHNRLYWYRQTLGQGPEFLTYFQNEAQLEKSRLLSDRFSAERPKGSFSTLEIQRTEQGDSAMYLCASSPSGTSGGITQYFGPGTRLTVL.

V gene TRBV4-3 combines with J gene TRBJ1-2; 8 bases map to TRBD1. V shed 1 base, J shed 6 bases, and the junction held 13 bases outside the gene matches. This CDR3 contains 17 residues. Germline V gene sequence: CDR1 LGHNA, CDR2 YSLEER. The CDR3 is CASSQVLLTGGEDGYTF. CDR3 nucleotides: TGCGCCAGCAGCCAAGTTTTACTCACAGGGGGTGAGGATGGCTACACCTTC.

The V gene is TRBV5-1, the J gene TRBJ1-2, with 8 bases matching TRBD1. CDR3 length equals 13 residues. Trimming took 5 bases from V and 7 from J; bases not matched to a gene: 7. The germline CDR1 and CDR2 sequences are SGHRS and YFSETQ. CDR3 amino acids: CASSFQGASGYTF. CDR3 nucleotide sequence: TGCGCCAGCAGTTTTCAGGGGGCAAGTGGCTACACCTTC.

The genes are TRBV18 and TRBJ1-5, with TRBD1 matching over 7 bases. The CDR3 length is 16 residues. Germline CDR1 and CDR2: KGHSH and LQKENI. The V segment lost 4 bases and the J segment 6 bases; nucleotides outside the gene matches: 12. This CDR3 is CASSLGTEPIIQPQHF. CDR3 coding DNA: TGTGCCAGCTCACTAGGGACAGAGCCAATCATTCAGCCCCAGCATTTT.

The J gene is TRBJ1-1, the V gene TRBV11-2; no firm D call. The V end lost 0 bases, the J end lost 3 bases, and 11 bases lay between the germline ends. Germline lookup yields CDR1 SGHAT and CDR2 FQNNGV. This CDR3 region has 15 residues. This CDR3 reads CASSLEAFVDTEAFF. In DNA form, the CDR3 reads TGTGCCAGCAGCTTAGAGGCGTTCGTGGACACTGAAGCTTTCTTT.

The CDR3 nucleotides are TGTGCCAGTAGTATAGTCGGGGGGCGATCAGCCGGGGAGCTGTTTTTT. Amino acids: CASSIVGGRSAGELFF. The chain recombines TRBV19 with TRBJ2-2; a weak D match, TRBD2 (7 bases). With 1 base removed from V and 6 bases from J, the gap between germline ends came to 15 bases. CDR3 length: 16 residues. Germline V gene lookup returns CDR1 LNHDA and CDR2 SQIVND (reference sequence).

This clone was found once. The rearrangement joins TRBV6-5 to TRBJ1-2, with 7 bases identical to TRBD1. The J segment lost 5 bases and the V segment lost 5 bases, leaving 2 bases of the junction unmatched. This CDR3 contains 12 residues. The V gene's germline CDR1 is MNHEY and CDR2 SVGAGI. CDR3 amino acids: CASSRDRYGYTF. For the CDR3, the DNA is TGTGCCAGCAGTCGGGACAGATATGGCTACACCTTC.

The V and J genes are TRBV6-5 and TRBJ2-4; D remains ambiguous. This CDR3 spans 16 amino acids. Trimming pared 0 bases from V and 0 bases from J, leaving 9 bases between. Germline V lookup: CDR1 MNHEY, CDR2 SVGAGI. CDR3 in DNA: TGTGCCAGCAGTTACTCTGCCAGTTTAGCCAAAAACATTCAGTACTTC. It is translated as CASSYSASLAKNIQYF.

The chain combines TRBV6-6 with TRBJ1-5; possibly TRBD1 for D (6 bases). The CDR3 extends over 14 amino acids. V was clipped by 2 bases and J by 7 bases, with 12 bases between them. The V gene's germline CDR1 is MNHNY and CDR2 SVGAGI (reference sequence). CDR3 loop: CASSYEGGRQPQHF. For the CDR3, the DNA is TGTGCCAGCAGTTACGAGGGGGGACGACAGCCCCAGCATTTT.

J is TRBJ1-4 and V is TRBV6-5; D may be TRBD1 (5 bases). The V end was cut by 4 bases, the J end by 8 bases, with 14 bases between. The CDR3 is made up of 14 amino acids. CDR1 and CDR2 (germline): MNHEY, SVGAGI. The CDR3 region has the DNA TGTGCCAGCAGTTTAAGGGGTACCGAAGAAAAACTGTTTTTT. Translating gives CASSLRGTEEKLFF.

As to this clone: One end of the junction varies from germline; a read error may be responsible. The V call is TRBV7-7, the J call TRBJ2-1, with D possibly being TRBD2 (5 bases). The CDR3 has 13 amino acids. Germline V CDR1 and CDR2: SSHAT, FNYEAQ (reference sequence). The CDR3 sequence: CASSSASGREQFF. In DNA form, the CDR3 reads TGTGCTAGCAGCTCGGCCAGCGGCAGAGAGCAGTTCTTC.

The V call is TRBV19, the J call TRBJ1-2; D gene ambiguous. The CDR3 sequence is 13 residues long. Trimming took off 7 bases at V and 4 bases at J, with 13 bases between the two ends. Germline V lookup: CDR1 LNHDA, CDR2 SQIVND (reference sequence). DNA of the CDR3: TGTGCCAGTACCCGCCCCGGCAGCTATGGCTACACCTTC. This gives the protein CASTRPGSYGYTF.

For the CDR3, the DNA is TGCGCCAGCAGCGCAGGGACAGGGGATACTGAAGCTTTCTTT. This encodes CASSAGTGDTEAFF. This chain joins TRBV5-1 and TRBJ1-1, with 10 nucleotides matching TRBD1. This CDR3 region has 14 residues. The V segment lost 4 bases and the J segment 5 bases; nucleotides outside the gene matches: 5. Germline V gene data show CDR1 as SGHRS and CDR2 as YFSETQ.

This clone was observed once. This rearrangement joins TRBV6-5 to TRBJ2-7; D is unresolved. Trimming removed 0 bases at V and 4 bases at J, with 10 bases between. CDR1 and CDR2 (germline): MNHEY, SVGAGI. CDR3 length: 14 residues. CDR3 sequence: CASSYSASAYEQYF. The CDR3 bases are TGTGCCAGCAGTTACTCGGCCAGTGCTTACGAGCAGTACTTC.

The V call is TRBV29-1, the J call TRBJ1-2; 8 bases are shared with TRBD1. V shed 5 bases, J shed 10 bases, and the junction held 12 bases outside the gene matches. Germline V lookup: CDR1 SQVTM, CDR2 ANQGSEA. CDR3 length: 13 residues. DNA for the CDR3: TGCAGCGTTCACATTGGACAGGGCTTGGCCTACACCTTC. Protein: CSVHIGQGLAYTF.

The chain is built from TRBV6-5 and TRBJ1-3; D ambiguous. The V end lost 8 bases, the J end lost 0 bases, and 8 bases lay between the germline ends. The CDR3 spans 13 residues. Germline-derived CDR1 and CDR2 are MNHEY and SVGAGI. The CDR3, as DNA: TGTGCCAGCGAGGGAGGCTCTGGAAACACCATATATTTT. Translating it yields CASEGGSGNTIYF.

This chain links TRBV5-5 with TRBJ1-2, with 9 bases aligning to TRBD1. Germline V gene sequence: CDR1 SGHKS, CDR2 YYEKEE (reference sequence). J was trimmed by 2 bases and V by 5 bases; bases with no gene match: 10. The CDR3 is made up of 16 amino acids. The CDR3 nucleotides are TGTGCCAGCAGATTTTCTGGGACAGGGTACAACTATGGCTACACCTTC. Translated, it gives CASRFSGTGYNYGYTF.

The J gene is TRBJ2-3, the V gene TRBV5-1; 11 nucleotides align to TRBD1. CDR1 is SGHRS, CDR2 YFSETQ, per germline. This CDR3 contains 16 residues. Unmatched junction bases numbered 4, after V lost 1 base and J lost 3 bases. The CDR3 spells CASSLPGQGETDTQYF. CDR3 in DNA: TGCGCCAGCAGCTTGCCGGGACAGGGGGAAACAGATACGCAGTATTTT. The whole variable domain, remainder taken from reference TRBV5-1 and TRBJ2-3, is KAGVTQTPRYLIKTRGQQVTLSCSPISGHRSVSWYQQTPGQGLQFLFEYFSETQRNKGNFPGRFSGRQFSNSRSEMNVSTLELGDSALYLCASSLPGQGETDTQYFGPGTRLTVL.

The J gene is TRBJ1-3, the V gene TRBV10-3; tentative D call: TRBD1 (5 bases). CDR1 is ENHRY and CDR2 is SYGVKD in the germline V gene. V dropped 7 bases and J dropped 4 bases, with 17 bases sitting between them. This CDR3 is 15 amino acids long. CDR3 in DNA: TGTGCCATCACCCTCGACAGAGACGGAGGAAACACCATATATTTT. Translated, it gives CAITLDRDGGNTIYF.

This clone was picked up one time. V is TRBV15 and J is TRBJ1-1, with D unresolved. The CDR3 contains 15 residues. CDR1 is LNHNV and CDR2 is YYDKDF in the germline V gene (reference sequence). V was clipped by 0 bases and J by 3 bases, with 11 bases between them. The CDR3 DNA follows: TGTGCCACCAGCAGAGAGAGGGTGGGAGACACTGAAGCTTTCTTT. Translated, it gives CATSRERVGDTEAFF.

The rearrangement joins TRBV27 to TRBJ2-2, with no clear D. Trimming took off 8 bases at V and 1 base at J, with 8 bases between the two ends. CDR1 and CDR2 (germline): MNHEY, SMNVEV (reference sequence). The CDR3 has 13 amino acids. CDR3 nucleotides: TGTGCCAGCTATTCAGGGAACACCGGGGAGCTGTTTTTT. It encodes CASYSGNTGELFF.

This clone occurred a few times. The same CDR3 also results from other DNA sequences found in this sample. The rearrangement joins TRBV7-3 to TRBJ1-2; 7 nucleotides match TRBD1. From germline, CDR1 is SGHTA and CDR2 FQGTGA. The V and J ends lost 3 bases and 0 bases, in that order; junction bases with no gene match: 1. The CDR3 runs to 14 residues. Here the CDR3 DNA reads TGTGCCAGCAGCTTGACAGGGTCTAACTATGGCTACACCTTC. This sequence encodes CASSLTGSNYGYTF.

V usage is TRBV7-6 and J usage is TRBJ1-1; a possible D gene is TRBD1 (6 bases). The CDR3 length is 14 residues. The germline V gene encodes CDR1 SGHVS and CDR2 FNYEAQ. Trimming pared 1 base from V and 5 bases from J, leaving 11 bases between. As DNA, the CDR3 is TGTGCCAGCAGCTTAGGGGGGGGCTATACTGAAGCTTTCTTT. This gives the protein CASSLGGGYTEAFF.